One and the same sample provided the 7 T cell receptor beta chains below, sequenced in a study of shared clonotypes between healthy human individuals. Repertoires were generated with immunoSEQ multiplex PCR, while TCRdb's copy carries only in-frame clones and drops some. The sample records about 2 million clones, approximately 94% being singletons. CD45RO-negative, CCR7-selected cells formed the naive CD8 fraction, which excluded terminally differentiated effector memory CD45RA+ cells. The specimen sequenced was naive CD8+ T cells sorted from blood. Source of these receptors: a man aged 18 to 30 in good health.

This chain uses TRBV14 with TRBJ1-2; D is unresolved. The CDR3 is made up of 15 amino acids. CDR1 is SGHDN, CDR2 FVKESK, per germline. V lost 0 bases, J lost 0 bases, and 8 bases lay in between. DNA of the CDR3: TGTGCCAGCAGCCAAGATGGGCAGGCTAACTATGGCTACACCTTC. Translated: CASSQDGQANYGYTF.

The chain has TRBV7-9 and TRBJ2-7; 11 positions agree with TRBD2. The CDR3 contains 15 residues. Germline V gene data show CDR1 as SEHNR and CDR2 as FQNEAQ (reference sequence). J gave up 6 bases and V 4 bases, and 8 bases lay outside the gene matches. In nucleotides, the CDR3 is TGTGCCAGCAGCTCCGAAGTAGCGGGGGGGCGCGAGCAGTACTTC. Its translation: CASSSEVAGGREQYF. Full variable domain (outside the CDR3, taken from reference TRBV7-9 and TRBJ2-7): DTGVSQNPRHKITKRGQNVTFRCDPISEHNRLYWYRQTLGQGPEFLTYFQNEAQLEKSRLLSDRFSAERPKGSFSTLEIQRTEQGDSAMYLCASSSEVAGGREQYFGPGTRLTVT.

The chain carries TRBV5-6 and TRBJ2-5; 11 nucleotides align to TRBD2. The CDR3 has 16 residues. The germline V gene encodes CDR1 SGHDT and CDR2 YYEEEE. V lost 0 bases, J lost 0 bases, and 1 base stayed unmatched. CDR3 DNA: TGTGCCAGCAGCTTGGGACTAGCGGGGTACCAAGAGACCCAGTACTTC. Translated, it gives CASSLGLAGYQETQYF.

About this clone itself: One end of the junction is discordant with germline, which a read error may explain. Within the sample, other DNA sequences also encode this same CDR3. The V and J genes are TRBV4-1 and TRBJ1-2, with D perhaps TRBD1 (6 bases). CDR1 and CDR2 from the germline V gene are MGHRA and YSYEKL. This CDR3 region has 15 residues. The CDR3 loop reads CASSQGARDNYGYTF. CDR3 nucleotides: TGCGCCAGCAGCCAAGGGGCCCGGGACAACTATGGCTACACCTTT.

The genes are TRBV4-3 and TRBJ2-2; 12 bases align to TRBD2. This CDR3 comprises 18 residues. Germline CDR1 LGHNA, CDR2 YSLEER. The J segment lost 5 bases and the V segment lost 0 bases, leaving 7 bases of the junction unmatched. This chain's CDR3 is CASSQELTSGSDTGELFF. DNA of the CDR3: TGCGCCAGCAGCCAAGAACTGACTAGCGGGAGTGATACCGGGGAGCTGTTTTTT.

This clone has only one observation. The CDR3 nucleotides read TGTGCCAGCAGCGTGGGGTTCGCGCCTAATGAGCAGTTCTTC. Encoded protein: CASSVGFAPNEQFF. V gene TRBV7-6 combines with J gene TRBJ2-1, with D uncertain. From germline, CDR1 is SGHVS and CDR2 FNYEAQ. Trimming pared 5 bases from V and 7 bases from J, leaving 15 bases between. This CDR3 spans 14 amino acids.

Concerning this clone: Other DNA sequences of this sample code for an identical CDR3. CDR3 coding DNA: TGTGCCAGTAGTAAGGACGGCGAAGAGACCCAGTACTTC. Amino acids: CASSKDGEETQYF. The V and J genes are TRBV19 and TRBJ2-5; the D is unclear. Trimming removed 4 bases from V and 3 bases from J, with 9 bases in between. CDR1 is LNHDA and CDR2 is SQIVND in the germline V gene (reference sequence). The CDR3 extends over 13 amino acids.